Below, one T cell receptor (beta chain) is given with its context. The sample belongs to a study of blood T cell repertoires in COVID-19. Sequencing used immunoSEQ multiplex PCR; TCRdb keeps in-frame clones, though not all of them. The data show over 40,000 clones, with 90% seen just once and roughly 10% held by the top ten. Per germline, CDR1 SGHVS and CDR2 FQNEAQ. Germline trimming cut 5 bases from V and 4 bases from J; bases unmatched to any gene: 7. The CDR3 totals 16 residues. The chain couples TRBV7-8 to TRBJ2-1, with 11 bases fitting TRBD2. The sequenced sample was peripheral blood. The source of this sequence is a woman of 80 years or more with acute or convalescent COVID-19. The CDR3 spells CASSTITSGSYNEQFF. The CDR3 coding sequence is TGTGCCAGCAGCACAATTACTAGCGGGAGTTACAATGAGCAGTTCTTC.